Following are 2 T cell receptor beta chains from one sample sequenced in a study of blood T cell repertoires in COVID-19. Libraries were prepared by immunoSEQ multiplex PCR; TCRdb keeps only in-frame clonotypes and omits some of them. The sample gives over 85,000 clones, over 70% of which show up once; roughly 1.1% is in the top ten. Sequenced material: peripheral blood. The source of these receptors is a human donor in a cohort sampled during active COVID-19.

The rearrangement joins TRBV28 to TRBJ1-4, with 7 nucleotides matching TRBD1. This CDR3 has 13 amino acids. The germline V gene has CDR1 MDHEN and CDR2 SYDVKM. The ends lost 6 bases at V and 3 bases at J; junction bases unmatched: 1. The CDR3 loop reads CASRGTANEKLFF. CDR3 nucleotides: TGTGCCAGCAGGGGGACAGCTAATGAAAAACTGTTTTTT.

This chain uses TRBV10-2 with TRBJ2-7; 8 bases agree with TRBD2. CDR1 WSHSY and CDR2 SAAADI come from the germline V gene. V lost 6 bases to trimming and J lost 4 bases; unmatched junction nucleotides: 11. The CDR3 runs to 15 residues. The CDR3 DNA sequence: TGCGCCAGCAGCGTCCCGGGACTAGTGCCTTACGAGCAGTACTTC. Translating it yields CASSVPGLVPYEQYF.